Listed below are T cell receptor beta chains from one sample, sequenced in a study of control samples from healthy donors and cancer patients. TCRdb keeps only in-frame clones here, not all; method: immunoSEQ multiplex PCR. The sample lists about 130,000 clones; roughly 90% were seen once. The sample comprised blood. Receptors originate from a woman aged 50 to 65 in good health. Both conserved end residues are part of each CDR3. A D gene is named only where the DNA matches it firmly. Where a row states a size, it is once, few, many or the class of an expanded clone; other rows omit it.

>16|.|TRBV5-4|.|TRBJ2-3
TGTGCCAGCAGCTTTAGAAGGACATTAGCGACAGATACGCAGTATTTT
CASSFRRTLATDTQYF
>13|.|TRBV5-1|TRBD1|TRBJ1-1
TGCGCCAGCAGCTTTGGACAGGACACTGAAGCTTTCTTT
CASSFGQDTEAFF
>15|.|TRBV6-1|.|TRBJ1-1
TGTGCCAGCAGTGAAGCATCCGGGCCGGGGACTGAAGCTTTCTTT
CASSEASGPGTEAFF
>17|.|TRBV7-9|TRBD1|TRBJ2-1
TGTGCCAGCAGCTTAGCGCGAGGACAGGGACGTTACAATGAGCAGTTCTTC
CASSLARGQGRYNEQFF
>15|few|TRBV27|TRBD1|TRBJ2-3
TGTGCCAGCAGCCTGGTGACAGGGGCACCAGATACGCAGTATTTT
CASSLVTGAPDTQYF
>15|.|TRBV6-5|.|TRBJ2-7
TGTGCCAGCAGTTACTCGTTCCAGCTGACATACGAGCAGTACTTC
CASSYSFQLTYEQYF
>11|.|TRBV3-1/TRBV3-2|.|TRBJ1-1
TGTGCCAGCGGTATAAGGGCTGAAGCTTTCTTT
CASGIRAEAFF
>15|.|TRBV6-6|TRBD2|TRBJ2-5
TGTGCCAGCAGTTACTCAGCGGGATTCGTAAAGACCCAGTACTTC
CASSYSAGFVKTQYF
>12|.|TRBV6-5|.|TRBJ1-1
TGTGCCAGCAGTTCTAGGACCTCTCAAGCTTTCTTT
CASSSRTSQAFF
>15|.|TRBV7-6|TRBD1|TRBJ2-7
TGTGCCAGCAGCTTCGAGGGGGCTGGTTCTTACGAGCAGTACTTC
CASSFEGAGSYEQYF
>11|.|TRBV30|.|TRBJ1-2
TGTGCCTGGACTGAATCCTATGGCTACACCTTC
CAWTESYGYTF
>15|once|TRBV5-1|.|TRBJ2-7
TGCGCCAGCAGCTTGGCCGGGACCCCCGGATACGAGCAGTACTTC
CASSLAGTPGYEQYF
>14|.|TRBV5-1|.|TRBJ1-1
TGCGCCAGCGCTCTCCAGGGAGTCGGGACTGAAGCTTTCTTT
CASALQGVGTEAFF
>12|.|TRBV30|.|TRBJ2-1
TGTGCCTGGAGGAAATCGTACAATGAGCAGTTCTTC
CAWRKSYNEQFF
>13|.|TRBV6-5|.|TRBJ1-1
TGTGCCAGCAAGACGGGGGCGCGGACTGAAGCTTTCTTT
CASKTGARTEAFF
>13|.|TRBV27|.|TRBJ2-5
TGTGCCAGCAGTTTACAGGGTCAAGAGACCCAGTACTTC
CASSLQGQETQYF
>16|.|TRBV7-9|TRBD2|TRBJ2-3
TGTGCCACCAAAGGACTAGCGGGCACTAGCACAGATACGCAGTATTTT
CATKGLAGTSTDTQYF
>13|.|TRBV5-6|.|TRBJ1-1
TGTGCCAGCAACAAACAGAGAAACACTGAAGCTTTCTTT
CASNKQRNTEAFF
>14|.|TRBV2|.|TRBJ2-1
TGTGCCAGCAGTGACTGGGACCCTACTGATGAGCAGTTCTTC
CASSDWDPTDEQFF
>14|.|TRBV2|.|TRBJ2-1
TGTGCCAGCAGTGCATTGGTAACTGCCAATGAGCAGTTCTTC
CASSALVTANEQFF
>15|.|TRBV6-6|.|TRBJ2-7
TGTGCCAGCAGTCCCTCGGACGGACAAGCCTACGAGCAGTACTTC
CASSPSDGQAYEQYF
>17|.|TRBV28|.|TRBJ1-6
TGTGCCAGCAGTTGGCCCGGAGCGAGCTCCTATAATTCACCCCTCCACTTT
CASSWPGASSYNSPLHF
>13|.|TRBV30|TRBD1|TRBJ1-6
TGTGCCTGGAAGGCCCGACAGGGCTCACCCCTCCACTTT
CAWKARQGSPLHF
>12|.|TRBV10-2|.|TRBJ2-7
TGCGCCAGCAGGGAGGTCCCGTGGGAGCAGTACTTC
CASREVPWEQYF
>15|few|TRBV7-8|TRBD2|TRBJ2-7
TGTGCCAGCAGCGGGGGGACTAGCGGAGTCTACGAGCAGTACTTC
CASSGGTSGVYEQYF
>15|.|TRBV5-5|.|TRBJ1-2
TGTGCCAGCAGCTTGGAGTCCGGGCGGAACTATGGCTACACCTTC
CASSLESGRNYGYTF
>13|once|TRBV27|TRBD1|TRBJ1-1
TGTGCCAGCCGGACAGGGGTGACCACTGAAGCTTTCTTT
CASRTGVTTEAFF
>14|few|TRBV5-1|TRBD1|TRBJ1-1
TGCGCCAGCAGGTCCCAGGGGGCGAACACTGAAGCTTTCTTT
CASRSQGANTEAFF
>15|.|TRBV19|TRBD1|TRBJ2-3
TGTGCCAGCCGGGACAGGGGACGAGGCACAGATACGCAGTATTTT
CASRDRGRGTDTQYF
>15|.|TRBV6-5|TRBD1|TRBJ1-1
TGTGCCAGCAGTAATTTCCGGACAGGGGCCAGTGAAGCTTTCTTT
CASSNFRTGASEAFF
>12|few|TRBV20-1|TRBD2|TRBJ2-1
TGCAGTCCTCGTGCGGGGGACAATGAGCAGTTCTTC
CSPRAGDNEQFF
>15|once|TRBV18|TRBD2|TRBJ2-3
TGTGCCAGCTCATCTCTAGCGGAGAACACAGATACGCAGTATTTT
CASSSLAENTDTQYF
>15|.|TRBV7-8|TRBD1|TRBJ1-5
TGTGCCAGCAGCCCCGTCCCAGGGGGCGGTCAGCCCCAGCATTTT
CASSPVPGGGQPQHF
>15|.|TRBV6-5|.|TRBJ1-2
TGTGCCAGCAGGGCGCTCCGATCGGAGAACTATGGCTACACCTTC
CASRALRSENYGYTF
>18|.|TRBV5-1|.|TRBJ1-3
TGCGCCAGCAGCTTCTGGACTGGGCAGGCGTCCTCTGGAAACACCATATATTTT
CASSFWTGQASSGNTIYF
>11|once|TRBV6-5|.|TRBJ2-7
TGTGCCAGCAGTCCGCTCTACGAGCAGTACTTC
CASSPLYEQYF
>15|.|TRBV2|TRBD1|TRBJ1-6
TGTGCCAGCAGTGAGGGACAGGGGGTTGGTTCACCCCTCCACTTT
CASSEGQGVGSPLHF
>15|.|TRBV5-6|.|TRBJ1-1
TGTGCCAGCAGCCCTCAGGGAAGTAGGAACACTGAAGCTTTCTTT
CASSPQGSRNTEAFF
>12|.|TRBV1|.|TRBJ1-6
TGCACCAGCCGCCGACAGGATTCACCCCTCCACTTT
CTSRRQDSPLHF
>16|.|TRBV11-2|TRBD1|TRBJ2-2
TGTGCCAGCAGCACAAGACAGGGGGTCGGGGCCGGGGAGCTGTTTTTT
CASSTRQGVGAGELFF
>14|.|TRBV7-8|TRBD1|TRBJ2-7
TGTGCCAGCAGCTTAGTCAGGGGGCGCGGCGAGCAGTACTTC
CASSLVRGRGEQYF
>15|.|TRBV5-1|TRBD1|TRBJ2-7
TGCGCCAGCAGCTGGGGGACAGGGGGAAGCGACGAGCAGTACTTC
CASSWGTGGSDEQYF
>13|.|TRBV29-1|.|TRBJ2-7
TGCAGCGTTCTTTCAGCCGGCACCTACGAGCAGTACTTC
CSVLSAGTYEQYF
>16|.|TRBV7-9|.|TRBJ1-4
TGTGCCAGCAGCTACCAAACGGGAGGCGCAAATGAAAAACTGTTTTTT
CASSYQTGGANEKLFF
>15|.|TRBV5-1|TRBD2|TRBJ2-7
TGCGCCAGCAGCTTGGAGGGACTAGCGGGATGGGAGCAGTACTTC
CASSLEGLAGWEQYF
>17|.|TRBV19|TRBD1|TRBJ1-1
TGTGCCAGTAGTATGGTGAGGAGGGGGCAGCAGAACACTGAAGCTTTCTTT
CASSMVRRGQQNTEAFF
>16|.|TRBV15|.|TRBJ2-7
TGTGCCACCAGCAGAGTACCAGGCGACAGCTCCTACGAGCAGTACTTC
CATSRVPGDSSYEQYF
>12|.|TRBV6-1|.|TRBJ2-1
TGTGCCAGCAGTGAATGGGGAAATGAGCAGTTCTTC
CASSEWGNEQFF
>16|once|TRBV6-5|.|TRBJ2-7
TGTGCCAGCAGTTACTCTACAAACAGCGCTTCCTACGAGCAGTACTTC
CASSYSTNSASYEQYF
>18|.|TRBV6-2/TRBV6-3|.|TRBJ2-1
TGTGCCAGCAGTTACACGCTATCTTCCCCCAGCTCCTACAATGAGCAGTTCTTC
CASSYTLSSPSSYNEQFF
>12|.|TRBV30|.|TRBJ2-1
TGTGCCTGGAATCAAGTTCACAATGAGCAGTTCTTC
CAWNQVHNEQFF
>14|.|TRBV2|TRBD2|TRBJ2-7
TGTGCCAGCAGAGAGCGGGAGGGCCCATACGAGCAGTACTTC
CASREREGPYEQYF
>16|.|TRBV10-1|.|TRBJ1-2
TGCGCCAGCGAAATGAACGACAGCGCGTGGGATTATGGCTACACCTTC
CASEMNDSAWDYGYTF